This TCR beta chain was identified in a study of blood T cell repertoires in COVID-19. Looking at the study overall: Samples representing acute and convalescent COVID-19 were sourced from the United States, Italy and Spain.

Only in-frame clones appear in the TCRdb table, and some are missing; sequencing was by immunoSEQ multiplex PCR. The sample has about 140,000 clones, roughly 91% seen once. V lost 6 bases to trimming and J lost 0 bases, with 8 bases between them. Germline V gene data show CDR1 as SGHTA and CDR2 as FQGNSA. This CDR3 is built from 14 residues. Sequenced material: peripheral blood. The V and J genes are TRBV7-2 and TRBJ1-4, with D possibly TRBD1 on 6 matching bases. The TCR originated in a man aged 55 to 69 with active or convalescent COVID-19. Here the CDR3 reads CASRRQATNEKLFF. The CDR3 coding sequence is TGTGCCAGCAGGCGACAGGCAACTAATGAAAAACTGTTTTTT.